Listed below are T cell receptor beta chains from one sample, sequenced in a study of CD8 T cells in Susac syndrome. TCRdb called the immunoSEQ multiplex PCR reads again in MiXCR, with one record for every CDR3 protein. The sample carries 50,000 or so distinct CDR3 sequences, roughly 93% recorded once. Sequencing used CD8+ T cells from PBMCs. The origin of the receptors is a human donor with multiple sclerosis. Each CDR3 is given with its conserved first and last residue. D genes are given only for firm matches. Size is omitted from some rows. Given values are once, few, many or a class for expanded clones.

J gene: TRBJ1-1
clone size: NA
V gene: TRBV7-2
D gene: NA
CDR3 protein: CASSSRTPGEAFF
CDR3 DNA: TGTGCCAGCAGCTCCCGGACACCTGGTGAAGCTTTCTTT

J gene: TRBJ1-1
clone size: once
V gene: TRBV3-1
D gene: NA
CDR3 protein: CASSQDRPNTEAFF
CDR3 DNA: TGTGCCAGCAGCCAAGACAGGCCGAACACTGAAGCTTTCTTT

J gene: TRBJ2-4
clone size: NA
V gene: TRBV18
D gene: TRBD1
CDR3 protein: CASSPPDRGNIQYF
CDR3 DNA: TGTGCCAGCTCACCACCGGACAGGGGGAACATTCAGTACTTC

J gene: TRBJ1-5
clone size: once
V gene: TRBV5-1
D gene: TRBD1
CDR3 protein: CASSPGQGGHQPQHF
CDR3 DNA: TGCGCCAGCAGCCCAGGACAGGGCGGCCATCAGCCCCAGCATTTT

J gene: TRBJ2-7
clone size: few
V gene: TRBV4-3
D gene: TRBD2
CDR3 protein: CASSQGTSGTYEQYF
CDR3 DNA: TGCGCCAGCAGCCAAGGCACTAGCGGGACCTACGAGCAGTACTTC

J gene: TRBJ2-7
clone size: NA
V gene: TRBV4-3
D gene: TRBD2
CDR3 protein: CASSHHRLAGNYEQYF
CDR3 DNA: TGCGCCAGCAGCCACCACCGACTAGCGGGGAACTACGAGCAGTACTTC

J gene: TRBJ2-7
clone size: NA
V gene: TRBV27
D gene: NA
CDR3 protein: CASSFFRSSYEQYF
CDR3 DNA: TGTGCCAGCAGTTTTTTCAGGAGCTCCTACGAGCAGTACTTC

J gene: TRBJ2-7
clone size: NA
V gene: TRBV19
D gene: TRBD1
CDR3 protein: CASRLRGRDSPLYEQYF
CDR3 DNA: TGTGCCAGTAGGTTAAGGGGCCGGGACAGCCCCCTCTACGAGCAGTACTTC

J gene: TRBJ2-7
clone size: NA
V gene: TRBV4-2
D gene: NA
CDR3 protein: CASSQAMLSQQYF
CDR3 DNA: TGTGCCAGCAGCCAAGCAATGTTAAGCCAGCAGTACTTC

J gene: TRBJ1-1
clone size: NA
V gene: TRBV15
D gene: NA
CDR3 protein: CATIRGPGQMNTEAFF
CDR3 DNA: TGTGCCACCATCCGAGGGCCCGGACAGATGAACACTGAAGCTTTCTTT

J gene: TRBJ2-2
clone size: NA
V gene: TRBV11-2
D gene: NA
CDR3 protein: CATLYTGELFF
CDR3 DNA: TGTGCCACTTTATACACCGGGGAGCTGTTTTTT

J gene: TRBJ1-1
clone size: once
V gene: TRBV6-6
D gene: NA
CDR3 protein: CASSHGSADLNTEAFF
CDR3 DNA: TGTGCCAGCAGTCATGGATCGGCAGACCTGAACACTGAAGCTTTCTTT

J gene: TRBJ1-2
clone size: NA
V gene: TRBV6-5
D gene: NA
CDR3 protein: CASSYSNTPLAGLTF
CDR3 DNA: TGTGCCAGCAGTTACTCTAACACCCCTTTGGCGGGACTCACCTTC

J gene: TRBJ1-4
clone size: NA
V gene: TRBV6-7
D gene: NA
CDR3 protein: CASSYSLTAYMSNEKLFF
CDR3 DNA: TGTGCCAGCAGTTACTCCTTGACAGCCTACATGTCTAATGAAAAACTGTTTTTT

J gene: TRBJ2-7
clone size: NA
V gene: TRBV12-3/TRBV12-4
D gene: NA
CDR3 protein: CASSRDANYEQYF
CDR3 DNA: TGTGCCAGCAGCCGGGACGCCAACTACGAGCAGTACTTC

J gene: TRBJ2-3
clone size: NA
V gene: TRBV29-1
D gene: NA
CDR3 protein: CSVDIPVGDTQYF
CDR3 DNA: TGCAGCGTTGATATTCCGGTAGGAGATACGCAGTATTTT

J gene: TRBJ2-7
clone size: NA
V gene: TRBV7-9
D gene: TRBD1
CDR3 protein: CASSLFPGQGVHEQYF
CDR3 DNA: TGTGCCAGCAGCTTATTCCCCGGCCAGGGGGTCCACGAGCAGTACTTC

J gene: TRBJ1-1
clone size: NA
V gene: TRBV20-1
D gene: NA
CDR3 protein: CSARKERAGLAEAFF
CDR3 DNA: TGCAGTGCTAGAAAAGAACGGGCAGGGTTGGCTGAAGCTTTCTTT

J gene: TRBJ2-7
clone size: NA
V gene: TRBV29-1
D gene: NA
CDR3 protein: CSVSRTSLSYEQYF
CDR3 DNA: TGCAGCGTTTCGAGGACCTCCCTTTCCTACGAGCAGTACTTC

J gene: TRBJ2-2
clone size: NA
V gene: TRBV14
D gene: NA
CDR3 protein: CASSPNDGTGELFF
CDR3 DNA: TGTGCCAGCAGCCCGAACGACGGTACCGGGGAGCTGTTTTTT

J gene: TRBJ1-1
clone size: NA
V gene: TRBV29-1
D gene: NA
CDR3 protein: CSVDGRVTEAFF
CDR3 DNA: TGCAGCGTTGACGGCAGGGTGACTGAAGCTTTCTTT

J gene: TRBJ2-1
clone size: NA
V gene: TRBV12-3/TRBV12-4
D gene: NA
CDR3 protein: CASRLRDASYNEQFF
CDR3 DNA: TGTGCCAGCAGACTTCGGGACGCAAGCTACAATGAGCAGTTCTTC

J gene: TRBJ2-7
clone size: few
V gene: TRBV27
D gene: TRBD1
CDR3 protein: CASSLGQGVYEQYF
CDR3 DNA: TGTGCCAGCAGTTTAGGACAGGGGGTCTACGAGCAGTACTTC

J gene: TRBJ1-2
clone size: NA
V gene: TRBV3-1
D gene: NA
CDR3 protein: CASSQGGGNGYTF
CDR3 DNA: TGTGCCAGCAGCCAAGGAGGGGGGAATGGCTACACCTTC

J gene: TRBJ2-2
clone size: NA
V gene: TRBV7-6
D gene: TRBD1
CDR3 protein: CASSAFWTGGTGELFF
CDR3 DNA: TGTGCCAGCAGCGCTTTTTGGACAGGGGGAACCGGGGAGCTGTTTTTT

J gene: TRBJ2-7
clone size: once
V gene: TRBV7-6
D gene: TRBD1
CDR3 protein: CASSYAGTGEAYEQYF
CDR3 DNA: TGTGCCAGCAGCTACGCCGGGACAGGGGAGGCCTACGAGCAGTACTTC

J gene: TRBJ1-2
clone size: NA
V gene: TRBV6-2/TRBV6-3
D gene: NA
CDR3 protein: CASSYRGDDGYTF
CDR3 DNA: TGTGCCAGCAGTTACAGAGGGGACGACGGCTACACCTTC

J gene: TRBJ1-2
clone size: NA
V gene: TRBV15
D gene: TRBD1
CDR3 protein: CATSREGTAGAWGYTF
CDR3 DNA: TGTGCCACCAGCAGAGAAGGGACAGCCGGGGCTTGGGGCTACACCTTC

J gene: TRBJ2-7
clone size: NA
V gene: TRBV27
D gene: TRBD1
CDR3 protein: CASSSWDRAYEQYF
CDR3 DNA: TGTGCCAGCAGTTCGTGGGACAGAGCCTACGAGCAGTACTTC

J gene: TRBJ2-1
clone size: NA
V gene: TRBV19
D gene: NA
CDR3 protein: CASSILKVSYNEQFF
CDR3 DNA: TGTGCCAGTAGTATCCTGAAGGTATCCTACAATGAGCAGTTCTTC

J gene: TRBJ1-2
clone size: NA
V gene: TRBV13
D gene: NA
CDR3 protein: CANRGRDGINYGYTF
CDR3 DNA: TGTGCCAACCGAGGGCGGGACGGCATTAACTATGGCTACACCTTC

J gene: TRBJ1-1
clone size: NA
V gene: TRBV30
D gene: NA
CDR3 protein: CAWSDSGVGTEAFF
CDR3 DNA: TGTGCCTGGAGTGACTCAGGGGTGGGCACTGAAGCTTTCTTT

J gene: TRBJ2-5
clone size: NA
V gene: TRBV29-1
D gene: NA
CDR3 protein: CSVEDFGGRETQYF
CDR3 DNA: TGCAGCGTTGAAGATTTCGGGGGCAGGGAGACCCAGTACTTC

J gene: TRBJ2-3
clone size: NA
V gene: TRBV27
D gene: NA
CDR3 protein: CASSLGIRADTQYF
CDR3 DNA: TGTGCCAGCAGTTTAGGAATTAGGGCAGATACGCAGTATTTT

J gene: TRBJ1-1
clone size: NA
V gene: TRBV19
D gene: NA
CDR3 protein: CASSMRLWGLEAFF
CDR3 DNA: TGTGCCAGTAGTATGCGCCTCTGGGGACTTGAAGCTTTCTTT

J gene: TRBJ2-7
clone size: NA
V gene: TRBV13
D gene: TRBD1
CDR3 protein: CASSSGDRSSYEQYF
CDR3 DNA: TGTGCCAGCAGCTCAGGGGACAGGAGCTCCTACGAGCAGTACTTC

J gene: TRBJ1-2
clone size: NA
V gene: TRBV4-3
D gene: NA
CDR3 protein: CASSQSTVRVGYTF
CDR3 DNA: TGCGCCAGCAGCCAGTCGACGGTGCGGGTCGGCTACACCTTC

J gene: TRBJ1-2
clone size: NA
V gene: TRBV5-4
D gene: TRBD1
CDR3 protein: CASRLGQAFYGYTF
CDR3 DNA: TGTGCCAGCAGGCTCGGACAGGCCTTCTATGGCTACACCTTC

J gene: TRBJ1-6
clone size: once
V gene: TRBV27
D gene: NA
CDR3 protein: CASSFGINSPLHF
CDR3 DNA: TGTGCCAGCAGTTTTGGGATAAATTCACCCCTCCACTTT

J gene: TRBJ1-1
clone size: NA
V gene: TRBV9
D gene: NA
CDR3 protein: CASSVGTGTNEAFF
CDR3 DNA: TGTGCCAGCAGCGTAGGAACAGGTACTAATGAAGCTTTCTTT

J gene: TRBJ2-6
clone size: NA
V gene: TRBV19
D gene: NA
CDR3 protein: CASEKGASGANVLTF
CDR3 DNA: TGTGCCAGTGAAAAGGGCGCCTCTGGGGCCAACGTCCTGACTTTC

J gene: TRBJ1-1
clone size: NA
V gene: TRBV24-1
D gene: NA
CDR3 protein: CATSLGNTEAFF
CDR3 DNA: TGTGCCACCAGTCTCGGGAACACTGAAGCTTTCTTT

J gene: TRBJ1-5
clone size: NA
V gene: TRBV7-9
D gene: TRBD1
CDR3 protein: CASSLGQGHLTPQHF
CDR3 DNA: TGTGCCAGCAGCTTGGGACAGGGGCACCTGACGCCCCAGCATTTT

J gene: TRBJ1-2
clone size: NA
V gene: TRBV28
D gene: NA
CDR3 protein: CASSFEGTFYGYTF
CDR3 DNA: TGTGCCAGCAGTTTCGAGGGGACATTCTATGGCTACACCTTC

J gene: TRBJ1-2
clone size: NA
V gene: TRBV3-1
D gene: NA
CDR3 protein: CASSQALQGAYGYTF
CDR3 DNA: TGTGCCAGCAGCCAGGCCTTACAGGGTGCCTATGGCTACACCTTC

J gene: TRBJ2-7
clone size: NA
V gene: TRBV28
D gene: NA
CDR3 protein: CASRARGAIYEQYF
CDR3 DNA: TGTGCCAGCCGCGCCAGGGGGGCCATTTACGAGCAGTACTTC

J gene: TRBJ2-7
clone size: NA
V gene: TRBV7-9
D gene: NA
CDR3 protein: CASTKDYEQYF
CDR3 DNA: TGTGCCAGCACCAAAGACTACGAGCAGTACTTC

J gene: TRBJ1-1
clone size: NA
V gene: TRBV5-1
D gene: NA
CDR3 protein: CASSFESEVFF
CDR3 DNA: TGCGCCAGCAGCTTTGAGTCTGAAGTTTTCTTT

J gene: TRBJ1-2
clone size: NA
V gene: TRBV19
D gene: TRBD1
CDR3 protein: CASGDSRGYTF
CDR3 DNA: TGTGCCAGTGGGGACAGTAGGGGCTACACCTTC

J gene: TRBJ1-2
clone size: NA
V gene: TRBV20-1
D gene: NA
CDR3 protein: CSARVTGYGYTF
CDR3 DNA: TGCAGTGCCCGTGTGACGGGCTATGGCTACACCTTC